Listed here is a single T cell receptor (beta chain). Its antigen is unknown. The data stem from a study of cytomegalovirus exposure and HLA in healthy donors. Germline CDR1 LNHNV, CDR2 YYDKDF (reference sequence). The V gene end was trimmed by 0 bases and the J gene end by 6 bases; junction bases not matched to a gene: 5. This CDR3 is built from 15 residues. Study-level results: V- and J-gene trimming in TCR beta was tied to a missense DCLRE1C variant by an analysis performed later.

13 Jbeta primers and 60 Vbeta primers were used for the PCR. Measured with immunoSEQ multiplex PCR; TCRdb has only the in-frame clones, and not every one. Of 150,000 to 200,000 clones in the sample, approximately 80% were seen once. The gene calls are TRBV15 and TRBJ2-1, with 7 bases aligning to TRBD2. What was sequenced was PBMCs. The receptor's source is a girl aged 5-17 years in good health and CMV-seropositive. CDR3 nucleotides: TGTGCCACCAGCAGAGAACGGGTAGCGGGCAATGAGCAGTTCTTC. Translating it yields CATSRERVAGNEQFF.